These T cell receptor beta chains were read from a single sample in a study of blood T cell repertoires in COVID-19. Profiling relied on immunoSEQ multiplex PCR, and the TCRdb table lists in-frame clones only, not all of them. The sample comprises nearly 40,000 clones, around four fifths of which are singletons, and around 38% rests with the top ten. The material sequenced was peripheral blood. These receptors were taken from a man at least 80 years old with active or convalescent COVID-19. The CDR3 runs from the conserved cysteine through the conserved F or W. The order of the fields is V gene, J gene, clone size, D gene, CDR3 DNA, CDR3 protein. A D gene is named only where the DNA matches it firmly. Size tells how often a clone was seen (once, few, many) or the class of an expanded clone, and some rows leave it out.

>TRBV7-3|TRBJ2-1|NA|NA
TGTGCCAGCAGCTTAACCTTGGGGCAGAGATACAATGAGCAGTTCTTC
CASSLTLGQRYNEQFF
>TRBV15|TRBJ2-5|NA|NA
TGTGCCACCGGGGCCAGAAACCAAGAGACCCAGTACTTC
CATGARNQETQYF
>TRBV6-1|TRBJ2-2|NA|TRBD1
TGTGCCAGCAGTGGGCAATGGGACAGAAACACCGGGGAGCTGTTTTTT
CASSGQWDRNTGELFF
>TRBV6-4|TRBJ2-5|NA|NA
TGTGCCAGCAGTGACTCGCTGGAGCGGGACAGGGAGACCCAGTACTTC
CASSDSLERDRETQYF
>TRBV7-8|TRBJ1-5|NA|NA
TGTGCCAGCAGCTTAAGATCAGAAATTTATAGCAATCAGCCCCAGCATTTT
CASSLRSEIYSNQPQHF
>TRBV29-1|TRBJ2-1|NA|TRBD2
TGCAGCGTTGAAGGGGGGACTAGCGGTTACAATGAGCAGTTCTTC
CSVEGGTSGYNEQFF
>TRBV5-4|TRBJ2-1|NA|TRBD1
TGTGCCAGCCGATATCCGGGACAGTCCTACAATGAGCAGTTCTTC
CASRYPGQSYNEQFF
>TRBV28|TRBJ1-5|NA|TRBD1
TGTGCCAGCAGACAACCGGGACAGGCGACGGGCAATCAGCCCCAGCATTTT
CASRQPGQATGNQPQHF
>TRBV27|TRBJ2-1|NA|TRBD2
TGTGCCAGCAGCCCGCGGGGGGGGAAATACAATGAGCAGTTCTTC
CASSPRGGKYNEQFF
>TRBV7-9|TRBJ2-7|NA|TRBD1
TGTGCCAGCAGCTCAGGACAGGGCGCCTTCTACTACGAGCAGTACTTC
CASSSGQGAFYYEQYF
>TRBV4-1|TRBJ2-7|NA|TRBD1
TGCGCCAGCAGCCCACCGGGACAGGTCTACGAGCAGTACTTC
CASSPPGQVYEQYF
>TRBV6-5|TRBJ2-7|NA|NA
TGTGCCAGCAGTCCGTGGCGGACGGACATCGAGCAGTACTTC
CASSPWRTDIEQYF
>TRBV9|TRBJ2-5|NA|NA
TGTGCCAGCAGCGTAGACACCGGAGCGTACCAAGAGACCCAGTACTTC
CASSVDTGAYQETQYF
>TRBV7-3|TRBJ2-2|NA|TRBD1
TGTGCCAGCAGCGTTTCAGGGGGCACGTACACCGGGGAGCTGTTTTTT
CASSVSGGTYTGELFF
>TRBV5-1|TRBJ2-1|NA|NA
TGCGCCAGCAGGCCAAGAGCCTACAATGAGCAGTTCTTC
CASRPRAYNEQFF
>TRBV5-5|TRBJ2-3|few|NA
TGTGCCAGCAGCCCTAGGTCGGGACTGAGCACAGATACGCAGTATTTT
CASSPRSGLSTDTQYF
>TRBV2|TRBJ2-4|NA|NA
TGTGCCAGCAGGATGGGCGGGGCAGGTATCTCCAAAAACATTCAGTACTTC
CASRMGGAGISKNIQYF
>TRBV28|TRBJ1-6|NA|NA
TGTGCCAGCAGTTTCGGGCCGCGGGGGGCACCCCTCCACTTT
CASSFGPRGAPLHF
>TRBV6-5|TRBJ2-2|NA|NA
TGTGCCAGCAGTTACCCCGCGGCCGGGGAGCTGTTTTTT
CASSYPAAGELFF
>TRBV19|TRBJ2-7|NA|NA
TGTGCCAGTAGTTTCCGACCCGGTAGCACCTACGAGCAGTACTTC
CASSFRPGSTYEQYF
>TRBV27|TRBJ2-3|NA|NA
TGTGCCAGCAGTTTGTCTAGCACAGATACGCAGTATTTT
CASSLSSTDTQYF
>TRBV27|TRBJ2-2|NA|TRBD2
TGTGCCAGCAGTTTTTCGGCGGGAGGCACCGGGGAGCTGTTTTTT
CASSFSAGGTGELFF
>TRBV24-1|TRBJ1-5|NA|NA
TGTGCCACCAGTGATTTCGGGAATCAGCCCCAGCATTTT
CATSDFGNQPQHF
>TRBV28|TRBJ2-7|once|TRBD2
TGTGCCAGCAGGTCTGGGACTACAGCCTACGAGCAGTACTTC
CASRSGTTAYEQYF
>TRBV6-6|TRBJ1-2|NA|NA
TGTGCCAGCAGTAAGGGACTGGCCTTGGACTATGGCTACACCTTC
CASSKGLALDYGYTF
>TRBV6-1|TRBJ1-6|NA|NA
TGTGCCAGCAGTAGGACTAACGGGGGATCACCCCTCCACTTT
CASSRTNGGSPLHF
>TRBV6-5|TRBJ2-2|NA|NA
TGTGCCAGCAGGAACCAGGGCTCCGGGGAGCTGTTTTTT
CASRNQGSGELFF
>TRBV7-8|TRBJ2-3|NA|TRBD1
TGTGCCAGCAGCTTAAGGACAGGGGGAACAGATACGCAGTATTTT
CASSLRTGGTDTQYF
>TRBV6-5|TRBJ2-7|NA|TRBD2
TGTGCCAGCAGTTACGGGGAGGGCGAGCAGTACTTC
CASSYGEGEQYF
>TRBV11-3|TRBJ1-1|NA|NA
TGTGCCAGCAGCCGTTCCCGAGGGACTGAAGCTTTCTTT
CASSRSRGTEAFF
>TRBV3-1/TRBV3-2|TRBJ1-6|few|NA
TGTGCCAGCAGCCACGGGGGGAATTCACCCCTCCACTTT
CASSHGGNSPLHF
>TRBV4-1|TRBJ2-3|few|TRBD2
TGCGCCAGCAGCCAACGCGCTAGCGGGAGCGCAGATACGCAGTATTTT
CASSQRASGSADTQYF
>TRBV7-3|TRBJ2-1|once|NA
TGTGCCAGCAGCTCAACCCTCGGGTACAATGAGCAGTTCTTC
CASSSTLGYNEQFF
>TRBV2|TRBJ2-7|NA|NA
TGTGCCAGCAAGTGGGCGCCGGACTCCTACGAGCAGTACTTC
CASKWAPDSYEQYF
>TRBV9|TRBJ2-7|NA|TRBD2
TGTGCCAGCAGCGAGCGGGGGACCTCCTACGAGCAGTACTTC
CASSERGTSYEQYF
>TRBV28|TRBJ1-6|NA|NA
TGTGCCAGCAGGACAGTCGAACCCCTCCACTTT
CASRTVEPLHF
>TRBV7-2|TRBJ2-7|NA|NA
TGTGCCAGCAGCTTAGCGCCGGGACATAAATCCTACGAGCAGTACTTC
CASSLAPGHKSYEQYF
>TRBV3-1/TRBV3-2|TRBJ2-2|NA|TRBD2
TGTGCCAGCGGACCGACTAGCGGAGACACCGGGGAGCTGTTTTTT
CASGPTSGDTGELFF
>TRBV28|TRBJ2-7|NA|TRBD2
TGTGCCAGCAGCGGACTAGCGGACACCTACGAGCAGTACTTC
CASSGLADTYEQYF
>TRBV7-3|TRBJ2-1|few|TRBD1
TGTGCCAGCAGCTTAGTGGCGACGGGACAGCTATACAATGAGCAGTTCTTC
CASSLVATGQLYNEQFF
>TRBV5-5|TRBJ1-4|NA|TRBD1
TGTGCCAGCAGCTTGTCGGGACAGGGGCATGAAAAACTGTTTTTT
CASSLSGQGHEKLFF
>TRBV24-1|TRBJ2-7|once|NA
TGTGCCACCAGTGGCGGGACTTCCCTCTCCTACGAGCAGTACTTC
CATSGGTSLSYEQYF
>TRBV15|TRBJ2-1|NA|TRBD2
TGTGCCACCAGCGGGGGGACTAGCGGAAACAATGAGCAGTTCTTC
CATSGGTSGNNEQFF
>TRBV11-2|TRBJ1-1|NA|NA
TGTGCCAGCAGCTTAGTTCAGGGGTACGCTGAAGCTTTCTTT
CASSLVQGYAEAFF
>TRBV4-2|TRBJ1-5|NA|NA
TGTGCCAGCAGCGAGGGGGTTAACCAGCCCCAGCATTTT
CASSEGVNQPQHF
>TRBV7-2|TRBJ2-7|NA|TRBD1
TGTGCCAGCAGCCCGGGACAGGTCTCCTACGAGCAGTACTTC
CASSPGQVSYEQYF
>TRBV4-2|TRBJ1-1|few|NA
TGTGCCAGCAGCCAGGAACCCGGAGGGAACACTGAAGCTTTCTTT
CASSQEPGGNTEAFF
>TRBV4-3|TRBJ1-4|NA|TRBD1
TGCGCCAGCAGCCAAGACCTAGGGGGCTTTAATGAAAAACTGTTTTTT
CASSQDLGGFNEKLFF
>TRBV19|TRBJ1-2|NA|TRBD1
TGTGCCAGTAGCGGACAGGGTTTCTCCGGTGGCTACACCTTC
CASSGQGFSGGYTF
>TRBV28|TRBJ2-4|NA|TRBD2
TGTGCCAGCCGGGGGGGCGAAAACATTCAGTACTTC
CASRGGENIQYF
>TRBV7-8|TRBJ2-3|NA|NA
TGTGCCAGCAGCTTAGGGCAGGGTGGGGATACGCAGTATTTT
CASSLGQGGDTQYF
>TRBV7-3|TRBJ2-3|NA|NA
TGTGCCAGCAGCTTATCCAGGAGCACAGATACGCAGTATTTT
CASSLSRSTDTQYF
>TRBV9|TRBJ1-6|NA|TRBD1
TGTGCCAGCAGCGCACTGACAGGGGGGAATTCACCCCTCCACTTT
CASSALTGGNSPLHF
>TRBV7-6|TRBJ2-1|NA|TRBD2
TGTGCCAGCAGCCTGCGGACTAGCGGGTCGGGGGAGCAGTTCTTC
CASSLRTSGSGEQFF